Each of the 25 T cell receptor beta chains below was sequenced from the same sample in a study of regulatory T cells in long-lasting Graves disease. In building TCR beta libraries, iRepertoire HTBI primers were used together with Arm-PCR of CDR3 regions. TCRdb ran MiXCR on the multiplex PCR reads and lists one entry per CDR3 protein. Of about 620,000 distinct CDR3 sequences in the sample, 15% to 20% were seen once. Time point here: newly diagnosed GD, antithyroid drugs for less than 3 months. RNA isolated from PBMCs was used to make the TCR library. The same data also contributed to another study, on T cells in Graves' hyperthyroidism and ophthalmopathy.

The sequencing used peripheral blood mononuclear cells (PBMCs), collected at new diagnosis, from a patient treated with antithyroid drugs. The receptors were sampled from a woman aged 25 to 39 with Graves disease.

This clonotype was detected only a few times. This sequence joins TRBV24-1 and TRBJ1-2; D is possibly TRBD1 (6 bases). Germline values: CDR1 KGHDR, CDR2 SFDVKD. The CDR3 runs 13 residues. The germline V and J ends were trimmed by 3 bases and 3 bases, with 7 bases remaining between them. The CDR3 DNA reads TGTGCCACCAGTGATCAGGGGCACTATGGCTACACCTTC. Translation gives CATSDQGHYGYTF.

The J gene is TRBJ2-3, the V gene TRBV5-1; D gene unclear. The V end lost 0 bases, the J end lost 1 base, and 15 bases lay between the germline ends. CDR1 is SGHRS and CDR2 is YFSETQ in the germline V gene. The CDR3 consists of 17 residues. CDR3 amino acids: CASSLVRAPLGTDTQYF. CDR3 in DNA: TGCGCCAGCAGCTTGGTTCGGGCCCCTCTCGGCACAGATACGCAGTATTTT.

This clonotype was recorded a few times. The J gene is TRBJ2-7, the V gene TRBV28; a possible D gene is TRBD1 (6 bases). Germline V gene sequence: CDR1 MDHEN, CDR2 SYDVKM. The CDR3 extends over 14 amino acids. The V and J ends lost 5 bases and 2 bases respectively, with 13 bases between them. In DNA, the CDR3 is TGTGCCAGCAGTGCCCCCAGGGGAGCCTACGAGCAGTACTTC. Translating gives CASSAPRGAYEQYF. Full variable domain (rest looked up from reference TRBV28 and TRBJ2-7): DVKVTQSSRYLVKRTGEKVFLECVQDMDHENMFWYRQDPGLGLRLIYFSYDVKMKEKGDIPEGYSVSREKKERFSLILESASTNQTSMYLCASSAPRGAYEQYFGPGTRLTVT.

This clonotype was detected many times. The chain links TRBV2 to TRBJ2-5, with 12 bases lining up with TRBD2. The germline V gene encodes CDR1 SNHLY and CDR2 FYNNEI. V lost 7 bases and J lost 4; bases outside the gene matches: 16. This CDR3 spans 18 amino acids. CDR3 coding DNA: TGTGCCAGCACCAGTGGTCTAGCGGGAGGGCCACAGCGAGAGACCCAGTACTTC. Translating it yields CASTSGLAGGPQRETQYF.

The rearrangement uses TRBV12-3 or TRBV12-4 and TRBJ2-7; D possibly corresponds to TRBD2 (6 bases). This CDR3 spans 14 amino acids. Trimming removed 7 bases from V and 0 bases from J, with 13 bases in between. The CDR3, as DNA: TGTGCCAGCATCCTTGGGGGGTCCTCCTACGAGCAGTACTTC. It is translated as CASILGGSSYEQYF.

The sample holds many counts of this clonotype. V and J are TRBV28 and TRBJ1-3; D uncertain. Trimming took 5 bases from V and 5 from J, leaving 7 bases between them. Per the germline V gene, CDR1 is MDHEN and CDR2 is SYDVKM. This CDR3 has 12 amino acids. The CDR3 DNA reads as TGTGCCAGCAGTGAAAAGAGAAACACCATATATTTT. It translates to CASSEKRNTIYF.

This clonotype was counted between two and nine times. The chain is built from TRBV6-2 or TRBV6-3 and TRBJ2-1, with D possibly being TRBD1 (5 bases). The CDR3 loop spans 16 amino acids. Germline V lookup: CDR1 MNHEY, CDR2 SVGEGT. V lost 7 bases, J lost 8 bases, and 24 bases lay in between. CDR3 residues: CASTKLKTAFVDEQFF. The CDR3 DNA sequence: TGTGCCAGCACCAAACTAAAGACAGCGTTCGTTGATGAGCAGTTCTTC.

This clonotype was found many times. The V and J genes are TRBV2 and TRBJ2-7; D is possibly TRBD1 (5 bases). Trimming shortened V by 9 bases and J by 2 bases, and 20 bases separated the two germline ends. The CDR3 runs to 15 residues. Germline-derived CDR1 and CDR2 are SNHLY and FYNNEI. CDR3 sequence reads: CASGLWGSNPYEQYF. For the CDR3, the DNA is TGTGCCAGTGGGCTCTGGGGCAGCAATCCCTACGAGCAGTACTTC.

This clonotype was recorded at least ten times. Written as DNA, the CDR3 is TGTGCCAGCAGCTTAGGAAGCGCGGGGGCAGATACGCAGTATTTT. Amino acids: CASSLGSAGADTQYF. The chain joins TRBV7-9 to TRBJ2-3; 7 bases are a match to TRBD2. Unmatched junction bases numbered 5, after V lost 1 base and J lost 4 bases. The CDR3 runs 15 residues. Germline assignment: CDR1 SEHNR and CDR2 FQNEAQ (reference sequence).

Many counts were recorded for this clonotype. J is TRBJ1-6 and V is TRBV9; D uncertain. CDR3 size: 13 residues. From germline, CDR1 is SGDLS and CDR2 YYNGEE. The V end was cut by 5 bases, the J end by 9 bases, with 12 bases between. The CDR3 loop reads CASRIDEISPLHF. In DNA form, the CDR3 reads TGTGCCAGCAGGATCGATGAGATTTCACCCCTCCACTTT.

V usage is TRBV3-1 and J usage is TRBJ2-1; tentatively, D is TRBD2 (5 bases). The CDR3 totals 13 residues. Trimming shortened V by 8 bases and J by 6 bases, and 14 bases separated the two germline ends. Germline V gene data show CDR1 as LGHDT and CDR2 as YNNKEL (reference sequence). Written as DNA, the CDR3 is TGTGCCAGCCGCCCGAGGCGGGTCAATGAGCAGTTCTTC. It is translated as CASRPRRVNEQFF.

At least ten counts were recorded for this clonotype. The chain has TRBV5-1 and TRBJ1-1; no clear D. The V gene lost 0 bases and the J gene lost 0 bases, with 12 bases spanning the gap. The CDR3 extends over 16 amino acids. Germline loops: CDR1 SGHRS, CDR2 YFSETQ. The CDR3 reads CASSLAGRPMNTEAFF. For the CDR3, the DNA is TGCGCCAGCAGCTTGGCGGGGAGGCCTATGAACACTGAAGCTTTCTTT. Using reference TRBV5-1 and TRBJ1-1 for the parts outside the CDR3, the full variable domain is KAGVTQTPRYLIKTRGQQVTLSCSPISGHRSVSWYQQTPGQGLQFLFEYFSETQRNKGNFPGRFSGRQFSNSRSEMNVSTLELGDSALYLCASSLAGRPMNTEAFFGQGTRLTVV.

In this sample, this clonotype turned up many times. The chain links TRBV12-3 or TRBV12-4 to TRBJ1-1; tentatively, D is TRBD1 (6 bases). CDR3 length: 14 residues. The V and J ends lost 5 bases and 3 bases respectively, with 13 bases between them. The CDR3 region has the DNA TGTGCCAGCAGTACTAGGGGGGCCTACACTGAAGCTTTCTTT. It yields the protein CASSTRGAYTEAFF.

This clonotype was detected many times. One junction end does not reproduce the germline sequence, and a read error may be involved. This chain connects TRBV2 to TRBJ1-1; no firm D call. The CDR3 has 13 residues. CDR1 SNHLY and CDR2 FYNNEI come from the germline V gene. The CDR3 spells CASREAKDTEAFF. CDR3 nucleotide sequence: TGTGCCAGCAGGGAAGCTAAAGACACTGAAGCTTTCTTT. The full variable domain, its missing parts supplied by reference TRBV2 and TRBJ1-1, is EPEVTQTPSHQVTQMGQEVILRCVPISNHLYFYWYRQILGQKVEFLVSFYNNEISEKSEIFDDQFSVERPDGSNFTLKIRSTKLEDSAMYFCASREAKDTEAFFGQGTRLTVV.

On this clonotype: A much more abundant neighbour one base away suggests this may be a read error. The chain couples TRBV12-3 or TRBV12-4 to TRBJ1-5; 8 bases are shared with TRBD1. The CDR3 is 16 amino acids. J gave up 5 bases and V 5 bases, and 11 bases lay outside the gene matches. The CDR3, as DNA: TGTGCCAGCAGTCCTTGGACAGGGAAGGTCGATCAGCCCCAGCATTTT. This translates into CASSPWTGKVDQPQHF.

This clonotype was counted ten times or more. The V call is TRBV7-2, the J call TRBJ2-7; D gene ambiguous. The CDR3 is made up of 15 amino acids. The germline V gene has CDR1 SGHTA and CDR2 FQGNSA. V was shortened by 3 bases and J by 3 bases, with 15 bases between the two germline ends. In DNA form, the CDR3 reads TGTGCCAGCAGCTTGGATGCTCTATTGGGCTACGAGCAGTACTTC. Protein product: CASSLDALLGYEQYF.

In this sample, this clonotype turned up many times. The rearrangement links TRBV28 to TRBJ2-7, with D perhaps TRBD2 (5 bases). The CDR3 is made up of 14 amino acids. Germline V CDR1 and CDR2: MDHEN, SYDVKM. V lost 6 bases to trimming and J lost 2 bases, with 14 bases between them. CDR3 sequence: CASRGVSGTYEQYF. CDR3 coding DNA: TGTGCCAGCAGGGGAGTTTCGGGAACCTACGAGCAGTACTTC. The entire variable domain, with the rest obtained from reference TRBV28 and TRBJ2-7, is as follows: DVKVTQSSRYLVKRTGEKVFLECVQDMDHENMFWYRQDPGLGLRLIYFSYDVKMKEKGDIPEGYSVSREKKERFSLILESASTNQTSMYLCASRGVSGTYEQYFGPGTRLTVT.

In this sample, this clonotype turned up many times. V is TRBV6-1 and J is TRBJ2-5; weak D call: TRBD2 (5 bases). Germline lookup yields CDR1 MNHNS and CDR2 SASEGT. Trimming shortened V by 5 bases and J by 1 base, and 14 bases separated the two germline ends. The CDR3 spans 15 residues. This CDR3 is CASSKEPGSQETQYF. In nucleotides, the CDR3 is TGTGCCAGCAGTAAAGAACCGGGATCCCAAGAGACCCAGTACTTC.

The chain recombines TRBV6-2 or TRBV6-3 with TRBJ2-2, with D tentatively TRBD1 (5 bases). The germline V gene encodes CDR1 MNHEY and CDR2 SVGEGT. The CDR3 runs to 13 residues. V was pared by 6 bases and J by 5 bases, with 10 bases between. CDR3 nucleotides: TGTGCCAGCAGCGGTAGGGGAACCGGGGAGCTGTTTTTT. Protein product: CASSGRGTGELFF.

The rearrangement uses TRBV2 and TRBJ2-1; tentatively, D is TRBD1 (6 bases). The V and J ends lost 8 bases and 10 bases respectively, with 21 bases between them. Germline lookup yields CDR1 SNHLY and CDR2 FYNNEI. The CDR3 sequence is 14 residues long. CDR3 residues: CASGQQGAKEEQFF. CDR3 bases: TGTGCCAGCGGTCAACAGGGAGCTAAGGAGGAGCAGTTCTTC.

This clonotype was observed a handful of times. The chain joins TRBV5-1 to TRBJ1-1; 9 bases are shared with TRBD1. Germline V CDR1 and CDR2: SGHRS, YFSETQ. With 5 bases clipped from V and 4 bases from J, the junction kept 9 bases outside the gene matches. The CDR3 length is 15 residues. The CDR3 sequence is CASSRTGQGPTEAFF. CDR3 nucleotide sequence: TGCGCCAGCAGTCGGACGGGACAGGGTCCCACTGAAGCTTTCTTT.

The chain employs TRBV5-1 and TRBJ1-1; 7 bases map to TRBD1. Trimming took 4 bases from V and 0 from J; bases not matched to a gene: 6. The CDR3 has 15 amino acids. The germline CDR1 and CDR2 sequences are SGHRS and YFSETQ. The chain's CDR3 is CASSRRGNMNTEAFF. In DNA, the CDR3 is TGCGCCAGCAGCCGCAGGGGGAACATGAACACTGAAGCTTTCTTT. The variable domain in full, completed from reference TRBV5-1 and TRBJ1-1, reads KAGVTQTPRYLIKTRGQQVTLSCSPISGHRSVSWYQQTPGQGLQFLFEYFSETQRNKGNFPGRFSGRQFSNSRSEMNVSTLELGDSALYLCASSRRGNMNTEAFFGQGTRLTVV.

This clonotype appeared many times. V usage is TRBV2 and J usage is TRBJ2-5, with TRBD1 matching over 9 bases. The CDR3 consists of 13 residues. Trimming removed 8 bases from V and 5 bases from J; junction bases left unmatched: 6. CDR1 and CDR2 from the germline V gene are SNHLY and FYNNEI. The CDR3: CASLGQGRETQYF. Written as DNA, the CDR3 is TGTGCCAGCCTCGGACAGGGGAGGGAGACCCAGTACTTC. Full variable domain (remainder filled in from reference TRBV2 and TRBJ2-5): EPEVTQTPSHQVTQMGQEVILRCVPISNHLYFYWYRQILGQKVEFLVSFYNNEISEKSEIFDDQFSVERPDGSNFTLKIRSTKLEDSAMYFCASLGQGRETQYFGPGTRLLVL.

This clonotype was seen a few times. The CDR3 sequence: CASSSLRRDSRQKTQYF. The CDR3 nucleotides are TGTGCCAGCAGTTCGCTCCGCCGGGACAGTAGGCAAAAGACCCAGTACTTC. The rearrangement uses TRBV28 and TRBJ2-5; 7 bases agree with TRBD1. Germline assignment: CDR1 MDHEN and CDR2 SYDVKM. The ends lost 4 bases at V and 6 bases at J; junction bases unmatched: 17. CDR3 length: 17 residues.

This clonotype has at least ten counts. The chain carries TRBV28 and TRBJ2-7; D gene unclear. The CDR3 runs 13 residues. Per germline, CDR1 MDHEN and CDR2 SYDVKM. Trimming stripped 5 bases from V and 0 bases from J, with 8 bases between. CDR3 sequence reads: CASSPSISYEQYF. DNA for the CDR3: TGTGCCAGCAGTCCCAGCATCTCCTACGAGCAGTACTTC.